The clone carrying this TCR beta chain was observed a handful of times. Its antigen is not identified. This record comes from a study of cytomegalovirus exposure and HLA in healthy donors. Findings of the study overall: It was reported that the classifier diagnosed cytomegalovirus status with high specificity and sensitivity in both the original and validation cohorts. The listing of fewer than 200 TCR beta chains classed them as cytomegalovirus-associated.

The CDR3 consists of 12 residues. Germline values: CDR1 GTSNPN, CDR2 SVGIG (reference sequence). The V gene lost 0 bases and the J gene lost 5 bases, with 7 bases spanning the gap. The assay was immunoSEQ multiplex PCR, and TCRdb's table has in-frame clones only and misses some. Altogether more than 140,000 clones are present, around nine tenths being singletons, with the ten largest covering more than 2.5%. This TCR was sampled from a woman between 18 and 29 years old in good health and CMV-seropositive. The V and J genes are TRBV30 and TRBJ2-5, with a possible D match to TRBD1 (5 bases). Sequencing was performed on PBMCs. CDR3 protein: CAWSVSGETQYF. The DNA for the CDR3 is TGTGCCTGGAGTGTATCAGGGGAGACCCAGTACTTC.